The clone carrying this TCR beta chain has just a few counts. The antigen remains undetermined. The data derive from a study of blood T cells in healthy people across ages. General observations from the study: Donors of long life had a larger count of naive CD4+ cells and greater diversity than aged donors. Naive T cell percentage by flow cytometry tracked strongly with beta diversity.

A second 7 to 11 cycle PCR used barcoded and J-beta primers. One entry per CDR3 protein, called by TCRdb with MiXCR from the 5' RACE reads. The table records about 1.4 million distinct CDR3 sequences, roughly 59% of them present only once. Peripheral blood from each donor was collected in a volume of about 10 milliliters. Germline assignment: CDR1 SQVTM and CDR2 ANQGSEA. V was trimmed by 8 bases and J by 2 bases, leaving 10 bases between them. CDR3 length: 12 amino acids. The specimen sequenced was blood. This sequence joins TRBV29-1 and TRBJ2-4, with D maybe TRBD1 (6 bases). This receptor was taken from a man younger than 30 in good health. The CDR3 bases are TGCAGCACGGGACACACCAAAAACATTCAGTACTTC. Its translation is CSTGHTKNIQYF.